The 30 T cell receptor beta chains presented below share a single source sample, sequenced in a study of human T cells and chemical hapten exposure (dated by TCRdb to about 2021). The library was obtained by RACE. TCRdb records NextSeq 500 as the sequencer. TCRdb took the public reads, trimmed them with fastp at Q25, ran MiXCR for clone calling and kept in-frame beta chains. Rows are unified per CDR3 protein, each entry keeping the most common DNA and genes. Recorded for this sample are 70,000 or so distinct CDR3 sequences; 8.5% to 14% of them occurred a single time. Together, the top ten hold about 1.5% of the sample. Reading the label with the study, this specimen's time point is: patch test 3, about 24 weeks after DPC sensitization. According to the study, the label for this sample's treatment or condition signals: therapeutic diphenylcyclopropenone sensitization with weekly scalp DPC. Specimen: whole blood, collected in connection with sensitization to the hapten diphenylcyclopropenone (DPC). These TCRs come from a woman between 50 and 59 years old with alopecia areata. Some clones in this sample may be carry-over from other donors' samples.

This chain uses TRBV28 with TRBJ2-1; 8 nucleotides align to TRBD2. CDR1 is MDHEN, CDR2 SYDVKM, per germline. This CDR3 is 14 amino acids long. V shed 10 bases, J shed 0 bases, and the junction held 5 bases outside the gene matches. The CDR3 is CAIQRGTSYNEQFF. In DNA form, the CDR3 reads TGTGCCATCCAGCGGGGGACCTCCTACAATGAGCAGTTCTTC.

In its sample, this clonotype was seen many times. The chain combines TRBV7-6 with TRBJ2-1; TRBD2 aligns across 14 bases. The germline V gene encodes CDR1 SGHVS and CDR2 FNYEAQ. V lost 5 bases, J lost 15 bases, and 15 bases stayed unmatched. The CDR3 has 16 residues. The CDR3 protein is CASSPTGLAGGARAFF. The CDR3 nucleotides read TGTGCCAGCAGCCCGACCGGACTAGCGGGGGGCGCGCGGGCGTTCTTC.

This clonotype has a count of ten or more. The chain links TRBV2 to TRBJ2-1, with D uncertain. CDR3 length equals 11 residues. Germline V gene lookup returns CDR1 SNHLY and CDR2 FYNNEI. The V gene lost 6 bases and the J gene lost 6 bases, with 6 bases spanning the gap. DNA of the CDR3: TGTGCCAGCAGCCCGGCCAATGAGCAGTTCTTC. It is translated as CASSPANEQFF. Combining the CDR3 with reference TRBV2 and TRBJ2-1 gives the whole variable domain EPEVTQTPSHQVTQMGQEVILRCVPISNHLYFYWYRQILGQKVEFLVSFYNNEISEKSEIFDDQFSVERPDGSNFTLKIRSTKLEDSAMYFCASSPANEQFFGPGTRLTVL.

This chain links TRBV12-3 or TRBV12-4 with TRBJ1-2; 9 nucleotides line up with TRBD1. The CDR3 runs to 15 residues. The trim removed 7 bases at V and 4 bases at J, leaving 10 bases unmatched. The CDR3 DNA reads TGTGCCAGCACGACCCGGGACAGGGTTCCCTATGGCTACACCTTC. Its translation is CASTTRDRVPYGYTF.

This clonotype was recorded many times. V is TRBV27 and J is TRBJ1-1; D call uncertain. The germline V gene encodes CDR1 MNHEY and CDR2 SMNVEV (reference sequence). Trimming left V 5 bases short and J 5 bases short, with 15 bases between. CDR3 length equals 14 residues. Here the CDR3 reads CASSLGPLGTEAFF. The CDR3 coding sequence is TGTGCCAGCAGTCTGGGCCCTCTAGGGACTGAAGCTTTCTTT.

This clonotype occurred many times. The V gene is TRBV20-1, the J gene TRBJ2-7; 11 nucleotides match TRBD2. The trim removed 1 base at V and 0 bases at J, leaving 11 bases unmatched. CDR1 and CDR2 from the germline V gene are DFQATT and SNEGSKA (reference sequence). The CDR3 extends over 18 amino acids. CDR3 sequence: CSARALWLAGGNSYEQYF. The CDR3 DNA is TGCAGTGCTAGAGCCTTGTGGCTAGCGGGAGGAAACTCCTACGAGCAGTACTTC.

DNA for the CDR3: TGTGCCAGTTATAGGGGAACTGAAGCTTTCTTT. Translation gives CASYRGTEAFF. V gene TRBV19 combines with J gene TRBJ1-1; maybe TRBD1 (5 bases). Trimming pared 8 bases from V and 5 bases from J, leaving 9 bases between. CDR1 and CDR2 (germline): LNHDA, SQIVND (reference sequence). CDR3 length equals 11 residues.

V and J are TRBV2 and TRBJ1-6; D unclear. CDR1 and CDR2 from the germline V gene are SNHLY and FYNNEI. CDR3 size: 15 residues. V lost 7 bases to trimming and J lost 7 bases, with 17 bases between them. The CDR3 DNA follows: TGTGCCAGCACCAAGGACTCAGTCACCAATTCACCCCTCCACTTT. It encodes CASTKDSVTNSPLHF.

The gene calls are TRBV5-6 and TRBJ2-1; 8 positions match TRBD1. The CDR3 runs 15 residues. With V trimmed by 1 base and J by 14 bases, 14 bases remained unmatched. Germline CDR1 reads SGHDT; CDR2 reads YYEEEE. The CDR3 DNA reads TGTGCCAGCAGCTTGAGGACAGGGATAAGTCGAGGGGAGTTCTTC. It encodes CASSLRTGISRGEFF.

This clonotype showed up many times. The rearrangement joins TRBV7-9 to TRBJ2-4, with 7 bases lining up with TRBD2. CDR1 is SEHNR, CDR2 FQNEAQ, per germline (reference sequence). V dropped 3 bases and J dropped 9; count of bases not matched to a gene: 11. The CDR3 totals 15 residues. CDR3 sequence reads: CASSLITGGRSIQYF. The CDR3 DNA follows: TGTGCCAGCAGCTTGATAACGGGGGGACGAAGCATTCAGTACTTC.

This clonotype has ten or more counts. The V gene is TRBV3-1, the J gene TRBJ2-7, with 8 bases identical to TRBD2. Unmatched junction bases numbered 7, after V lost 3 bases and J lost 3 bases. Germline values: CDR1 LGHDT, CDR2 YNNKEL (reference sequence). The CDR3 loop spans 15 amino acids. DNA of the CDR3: TGTGCCAGCAGCCATCCCGGGACTAGTATCTACGAGCAGTACTTC. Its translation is CASSHPGTSIYEQYF.

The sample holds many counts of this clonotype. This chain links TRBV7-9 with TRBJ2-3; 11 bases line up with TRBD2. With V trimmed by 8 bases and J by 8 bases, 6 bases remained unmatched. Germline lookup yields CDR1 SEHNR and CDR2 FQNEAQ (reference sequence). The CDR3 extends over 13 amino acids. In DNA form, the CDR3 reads TGTGCCAGCCTGTCTAGCGGGAGGACTACGCAGTATTTT. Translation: CASLSSGRTTQYF.

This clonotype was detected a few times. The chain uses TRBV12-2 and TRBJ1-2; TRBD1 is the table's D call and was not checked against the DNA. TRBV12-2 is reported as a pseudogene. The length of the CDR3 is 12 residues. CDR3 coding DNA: TGTGCAAGTAGCCTAACAGGGGACGGCTACACCTTC. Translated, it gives CASSLTGDGYTF.

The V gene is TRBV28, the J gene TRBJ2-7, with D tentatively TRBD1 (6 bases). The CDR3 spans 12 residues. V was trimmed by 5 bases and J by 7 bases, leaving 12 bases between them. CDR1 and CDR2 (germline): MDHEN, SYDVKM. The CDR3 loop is CASSPFDREQYF. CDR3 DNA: TGTGCCAGCAGTCCGTTCGACAGGGAGCAGTACTTC.

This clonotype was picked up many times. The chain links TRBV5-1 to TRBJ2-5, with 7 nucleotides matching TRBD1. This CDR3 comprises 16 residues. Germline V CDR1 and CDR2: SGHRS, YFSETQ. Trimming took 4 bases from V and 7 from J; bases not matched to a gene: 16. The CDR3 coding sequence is TGCGCCAGCAGCCCGGGACAGTCCCCCTCGGTTGTGACCCAGTACTTC. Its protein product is CASSPGQSPSVVTQYF.

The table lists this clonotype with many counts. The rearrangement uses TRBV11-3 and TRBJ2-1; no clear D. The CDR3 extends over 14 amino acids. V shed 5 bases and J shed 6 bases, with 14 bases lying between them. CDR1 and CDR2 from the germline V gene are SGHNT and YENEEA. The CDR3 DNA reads TGTGCCAGCAGCCTCTTGTCCCTAAGCAATGAGCAGTTCTTC. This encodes CASSLLSLSNEQFF.

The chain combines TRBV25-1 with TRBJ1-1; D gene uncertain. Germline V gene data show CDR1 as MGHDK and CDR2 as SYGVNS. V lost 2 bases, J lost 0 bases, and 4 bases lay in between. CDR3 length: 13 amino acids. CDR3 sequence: CASSEHLNTEAFF. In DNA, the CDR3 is TGTGCCAGCAGTGAACACCTGAACACTGAAGCTTTCTTT.

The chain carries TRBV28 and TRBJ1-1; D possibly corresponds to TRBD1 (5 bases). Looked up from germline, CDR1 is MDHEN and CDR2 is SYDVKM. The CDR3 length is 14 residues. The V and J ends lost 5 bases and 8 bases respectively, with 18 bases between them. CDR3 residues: CASSGARGWTEAFF. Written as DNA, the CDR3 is TGTGCCAGCAGTGGGGCCAGAGGATGGACCGAAGCTTTCTTT.

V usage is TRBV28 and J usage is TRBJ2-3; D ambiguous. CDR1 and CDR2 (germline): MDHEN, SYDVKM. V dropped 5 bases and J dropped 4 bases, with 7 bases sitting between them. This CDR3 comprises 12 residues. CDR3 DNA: TGTGCCAGCAGTCCGCAGGCAGATACGCAGTATTTT. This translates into CASSPQADTQYF.

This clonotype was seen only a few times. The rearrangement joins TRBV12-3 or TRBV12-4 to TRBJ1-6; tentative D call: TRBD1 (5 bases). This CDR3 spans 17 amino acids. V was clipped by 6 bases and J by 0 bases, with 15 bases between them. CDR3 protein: CASRLTGLSSYNSPLHF. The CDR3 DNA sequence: TGTGCCAGCAGACTAACAGGCTTAAGCTCCTATAATTCACCCCTCCACTTT.

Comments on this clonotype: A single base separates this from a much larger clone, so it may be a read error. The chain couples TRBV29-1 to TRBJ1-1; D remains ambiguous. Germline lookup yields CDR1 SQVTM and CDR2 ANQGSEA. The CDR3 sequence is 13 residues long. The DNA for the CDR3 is TGCAGCGTTCCTTCGTCCACGAACGCTGAAGCTTTCTTT. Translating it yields CSVPSSTNAEAFF.

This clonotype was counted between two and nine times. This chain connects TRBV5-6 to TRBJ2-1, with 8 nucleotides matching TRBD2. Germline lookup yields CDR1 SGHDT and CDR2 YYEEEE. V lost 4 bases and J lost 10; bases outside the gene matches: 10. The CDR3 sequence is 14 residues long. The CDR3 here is CASSPGGAGVEQFF. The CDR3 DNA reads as TGTGCCAGCAGCCCCGGGGGGGCGGGAGTAGAGCAGTTCTTC.

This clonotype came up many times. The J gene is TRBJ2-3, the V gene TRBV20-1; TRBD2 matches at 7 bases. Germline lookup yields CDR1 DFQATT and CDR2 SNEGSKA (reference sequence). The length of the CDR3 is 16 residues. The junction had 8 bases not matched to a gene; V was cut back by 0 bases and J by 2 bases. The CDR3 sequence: CSARDRASGLTDTQYF. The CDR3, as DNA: TGCAGTGCTAGAGATCGGGCTAGCGGACTCACAGATACGCAGTATTTT.

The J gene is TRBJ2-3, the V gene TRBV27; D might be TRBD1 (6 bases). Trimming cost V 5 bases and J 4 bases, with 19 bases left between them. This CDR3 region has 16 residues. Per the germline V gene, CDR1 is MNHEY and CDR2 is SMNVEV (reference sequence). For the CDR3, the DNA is TGTGCCAGCAGTCCCTTAGGGGGTGTCAGGTCAGATACGCAGTATTTT. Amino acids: CASSPLGGVRSDTQYF.

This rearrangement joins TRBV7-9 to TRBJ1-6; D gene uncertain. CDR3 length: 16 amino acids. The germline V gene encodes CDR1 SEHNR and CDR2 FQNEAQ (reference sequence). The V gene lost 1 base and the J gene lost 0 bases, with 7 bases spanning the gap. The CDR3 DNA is TGTGCCAGCAGCTTAGGACATAGCTCCTATAATTCACCCCTCCACTTT. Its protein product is CASSLGHSSYNSPLHF. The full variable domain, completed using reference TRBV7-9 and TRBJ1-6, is DTGVSQNPRHKITKRGQNVTFRCDPISEHNRLYWYRQTLGQGPEFLTYFQNEAQLEKSRLLSDRFSAERPKGSFSTLEIQRTEQGDSAMYLCASSLGHSSYNSPLHFGNGTRLTVT.

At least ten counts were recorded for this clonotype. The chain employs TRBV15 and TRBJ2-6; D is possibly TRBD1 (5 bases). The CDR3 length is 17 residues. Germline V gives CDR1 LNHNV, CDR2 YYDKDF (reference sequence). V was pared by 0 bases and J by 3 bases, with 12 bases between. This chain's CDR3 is CATSRDAGHGGANVLTF. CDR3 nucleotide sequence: TGTGCCACCAGCAGAGATGCAGGGCACGGTGGGGCCAACGTCCTGACTTTC.

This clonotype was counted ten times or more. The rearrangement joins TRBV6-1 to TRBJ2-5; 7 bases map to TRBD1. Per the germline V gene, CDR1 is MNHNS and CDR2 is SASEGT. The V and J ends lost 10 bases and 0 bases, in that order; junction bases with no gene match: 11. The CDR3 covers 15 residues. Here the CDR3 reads CATSRGPSDQETQYF. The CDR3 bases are TGTGCCACCTCAAGGGGGCCAAGCGACCAAGAGACCCAGTACTTC.

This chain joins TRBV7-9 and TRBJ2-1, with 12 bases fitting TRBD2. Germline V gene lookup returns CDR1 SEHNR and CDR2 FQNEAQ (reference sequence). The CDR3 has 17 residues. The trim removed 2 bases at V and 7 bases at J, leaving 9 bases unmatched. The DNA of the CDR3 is TGTGCCAGCAGCTTATCGCCGGCTAGCGGGGGGGCAAATGAGCAGTTCTTC. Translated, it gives CASSLSPASGGANEQFF.

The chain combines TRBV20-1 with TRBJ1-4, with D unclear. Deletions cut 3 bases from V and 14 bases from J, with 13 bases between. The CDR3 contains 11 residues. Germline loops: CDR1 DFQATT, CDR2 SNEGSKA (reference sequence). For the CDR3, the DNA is TGCAGTGCTAGGGGTACCCTTCAGCTGTTTTTT. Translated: CSARGTLQLFF.

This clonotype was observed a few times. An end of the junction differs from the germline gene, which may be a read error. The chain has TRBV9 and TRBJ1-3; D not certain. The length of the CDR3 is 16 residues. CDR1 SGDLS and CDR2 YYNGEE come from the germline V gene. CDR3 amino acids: CASSGKGRWSGNTTYF. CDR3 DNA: TGTGCCAGCAGCGGGAAAGGGCGTTGGTCTGGAAACACCACATATTTT.